These T cell receptor beta chains were read from a single sample in a study of blood T cell repertoires in COVID-19. Measured with immunoSEQ multiplex PCR; TCRdb has only the in-frame clones, and not every one. The sample contains 20,000 to 25,000 clones, over 75% of which appear only once. Sequenced input: peripheral blood. These receptors were taken from a woman older than 75 with acute or convalescent COVID-19. CDR3s include the opening cysteine and the closing phenylalanine or tryptophan. The D gene is left open where the match is weak. Expanded clones are given a class, and other clones once, few, many or no size at all.

d_gene | j_gene | abundance | v_gene | CDR3nt | CDR3aa
TRBD2 | TRBJ2-2 | - | TRBV4-3 | TGCGCCAGCAGCCGGGTAGCGGGAGGGCCGAACACCGGGGAGCTGTTTTTT | CASSRVAGGPNTGELFF
- | TRBJ1-1 | - | TRBV15 | TGTGCCACCAGCAGAGGATTTGGCAGGGGATACACTGAAGCTTTCTTT | CATSRGFGRGYTEAFF
TRBD1 | TRBJ1-2 | - | TRBV14 | TGTGCCAGCAGCCGCTTACAGGGGCTTGGCTACACCTTC | CASSRLQGLGYTF
TRBD2 | TRBJ2-7 | - | TRBV5-1 | TGCGCCAGCAGCTCGGGACTAGCGGGAGTACACGAGCAGTACTTC | CASSSGLAGVHEQYF
TRBD2 | TRBJ2-1 | - | TRBV19 | TGTGCCAGTAGTTTGACTAGCGGCTACAATGAGCAGTTCTTC | CASSLTSGYNEQFF
- | TRBJ1-6 | - | TRBV3-1/TRBV3-2 | TGTGCCAGCAGCCAAGCGCAGTCACCCCTCCACTTT | CASSQAQSPLHF
- | TRBJ1-4 | - | TRBV29-1 | TGCAGCGTTGAGGGAGGGGCCGGGGACACTAATGAAAAACTGTTTTTT | CSVEGGAGDTNEKLFF
TRBD2 | TRBJ2-7 | few | TRBV6-2/TRBV6-3 | TGTGCCAGCAGTTCACCCTCCGGGACTAGAGGAGACGAGCAGTACTTC | CASSSPSGTRGDEQYF
- | TRBJ2-2 | - | TRBV3-1/TRBV3-2 | TGTGCCAGCAGCCCTTGGACAATGACCGGGGAGCTGTTTTTT | CASSPWTMTGELFF
- | TRBJ1-2 | - | TRBV5-1 | TGCGCCAGCAGCCCCCGGACAGAGGGTAACTATGGCTACACCTTC | CASSPRTEGNYGYTF
- | TRBJ1-2 | once | TRBV28 | TGTGCCAGCACTACCTCCGGGACTTACTATGGCTACACCTTC | CASTTSGTYYGYTF
- | TRBJ1-2 | - | TRBV9 | TGTGCCAGCAGCGTAGGGCAGGGCATTAACTATGGCTACACCTTC | CASSVGQGINYGYTF